The clone carrying this TCR beta chain has a handful of counts. As yet, its antigen is unknown. CDR1 SEHNR and CDR2 FQNEAQ come from the germline V gene (reference sequence). The CDR3 loop spans 13 amino acids. Trimming removed 6 bases at V and 0 bases at J, with 8 bases between. The data derive from a study of T cells in Graves' hyperthyroidism and ophthalmopathy. RNA transcripts were the template for amplifying TCR beta CDR3 regions. An initial round of RT-PCR targeting the TCR CDR3 relied on the HTBI primer set. TCRdb passed the multiplex PCR reads through MiXCR, listing each CDR3 protein once. This table has a few hundred thousand distinct CDR3 sequences, 22% appearing once. Findings and caveats of the study: A 13 V-J model separated ophthalmopathy from stable hyperthyroidism. The model foresaw ophthalmopathy a median roughly 6 months prior to onset.

The specimen sequenced was blood. The chain joins TRBV7-9 to TRBJ1-1; no clear D. This sequence was found in a woman aged 70-85 years with Graves' ophthalmopathy. In DNA, the CDR3 is TGTGCCAGCAGTTTTAACATGAACACTGAAGCTTTCTTT. This sequence encodes CASSFNMNTEAFF.